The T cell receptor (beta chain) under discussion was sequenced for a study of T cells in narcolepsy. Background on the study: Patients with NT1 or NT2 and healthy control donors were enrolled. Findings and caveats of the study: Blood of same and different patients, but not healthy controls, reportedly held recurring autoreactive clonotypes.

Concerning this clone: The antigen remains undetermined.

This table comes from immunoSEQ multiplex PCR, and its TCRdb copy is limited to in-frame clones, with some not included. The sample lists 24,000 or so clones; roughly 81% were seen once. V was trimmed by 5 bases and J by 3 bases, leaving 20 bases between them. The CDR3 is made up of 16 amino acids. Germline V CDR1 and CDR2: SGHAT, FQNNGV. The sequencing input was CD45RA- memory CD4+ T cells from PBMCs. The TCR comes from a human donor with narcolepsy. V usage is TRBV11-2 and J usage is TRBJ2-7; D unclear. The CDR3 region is CASSPRRRTEIYEQYF. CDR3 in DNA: TGTGCCAGCAGCCCAAGGCGTCGGACGGAGATCTACGAGCAGTACTTC.